This T cell receptor (beta chain) was captured by sequencing in a study of blood T cell repertoires in COVID-19. This table comes from immunoSEQ multiplex PCR, and its TCRdb copy is limited to in-frame clones, with some not included. The sample records some 510,000 clones, around 89% being singletons. This CDR3 contains 16 residues. Germline CDR1 is SGHVS and CDR2 is FQNEAQ. Trimming shortened V by 3 bases and J by 6 bases, and 17 bases separated the two germline ends. The participants were between about 18 and 90 years old and came from about two dozen US areas. Clinical histories supplied by participants themselves formed the basis of cohort assignment.

The source of this sequence is a woman in her thirties or forties who had recovered from COVID-19. Sample: PBMCs or T cells enriched from blood (not recorded which). The chain links TRBV7-8 to TRBJ1-4; a weak D match, TRBD1 (6 bases). This CDR3 is CASSLHGQPADEKLFF. CDR3 DNA: TGTGCCAGCAGCTTGCACGGACAGCCTGCGGATGAAAAACTGTTTTTT.